Each of the 2 T cell receptor beta chains below was sequenced from the same sample in a study of human T cells and chemical hapten exposure. Each CDR3 protein is one row after TCRdb ran MiXCR on the RACE reads. The sample consists of roughly 100,000 distinct CDR3 sequences, under 14% of them appearing once. Described time point: pre-sensitization, week 0. Specified treatment: therapeutic diphenylcyclopropenone sensitization with weekly scalp DPC. The sample consisted of whole blood, taken in connection with sensitization to the hapten diphenylcyclopropenone (DPC). These receptors all stem from an older woman with alopecia areata. Some clones in this sample may be carry-over from other donors' samples.

Worth noting for this clonotype: One end of the junction varies from germline; a read error may be responsible. The chain employs TRBV12-3 or TRBV12-4 and TRBJ1-2; D is undetermined. This CDR3 region has 12 residues. CDR3 loop: CASSLARQAIHF. CDR3 sequence (DNA): TGTGCCAGCAGTTTAGCGCGTCAGGCGATCCACTTC.

This clonotype has a count of ten or more. This rearrangement joins TRBV7-2 to TRBJ1-4; D call uncertain. The CDR3 loop spans 15 amino acids. The ends were cut back, 6 bases at V and 10 bases at J, with 21 bases in the middle. Per the germline V gene, CDR1 is SGHTA and CDR2 is FQGNSA. This chain's CDR3 is CASRLLRPGVGKLFF. In nucleotides, the CDR3 is TGTGCCAGCAGACTCTTGAGGCCCGGAGTAGGAAAACTGTTTTTT.